These T cell receptor beta chains were read from a single sample in a study of glioma-infiltrating T cells after dendritic cell vaccination. This table comes from immunoSEQ multiplex PCR, and its TCRdb copy is limited to in-frame clones, with some not included. The sample has roughly 51,000 clones, about 85% seen once; the top ten hold about 10%. The source material was blood, sampled before dendritic cell vaccination. The receptors were gathered from a human donor with glioblastoma. The CDR3 runs from the conserved cysteine through the conserved F or W. The order of the fields is CDR3 protein, V gene, D gene. A D gene is named only where the DNA matches it firmly.

cdr3_aa: CASSGGSIPYEQYF; v_call: TRBV19; d_call: TRBD1
cdr3_aa: CASSRQTMNTEAFF; v_call: TRBV13; d_call: NA
cdr3_aa: CASSQDWGRAHNEQFF; v_call: TRBV14; d_call: TRBD2
cdr3_aa: CASSRTGWDQPQHF; v_call: TRBV9; d_call: TRBD1
cdr3_aa: CASSEPDGSSYNSPLHF; v_call: TRBV25-1; d_call: NA
cdr3_aa: CASSSTGNTEAFF; v_call: TRBV18; d_call: NA
cdr3_aa: CAGGGLSNQPQHF; v_call: TRBV6-6; d_call: NA
cdr3_aa: CASSYGGAANEKLFF; v_call: TRBV6-5; d_call: NA
cdr3_aa: CASSLVPGQGTEKLFF; v_call: TRBV5-5; d_call: TRBD1
cdr3_aa: CASRSTGENTEAFF; v_call: TRBV6-5; d_call: NA
cdr3_aa: CASSPALWTSGGAGEQFF; v_call: TRBV13; d_call: TRBD2